A single sample is the source of the 11 T cell receptor beta chains below, sequenced in a study of metastatic and nonmetastatic thyroid tumors. TCRdb ran MiXCR on the PCR reads. The table lists about 24,000 clones, roughly a fifth of them singletons. None of the patients had undergone any treatment ahead of thyroid surgery. The sample consisted of blood. The receptors were sampled from a female donor with papillary thyroid cancer or a benign thyroid nodule (not recorded which). Some clones in this sample may be carry-over from other donors' samples.

Concerning this clone itself: The germline gene is not matched at one end of the junction; a read error may be the cause. The rearrangement joins TRBV12-3 or TRBV12-4 to TRBJ1-1, with D perhaps matching TRBD1 (6 bases). CDR3 length: 13 amino acids. The CDR3 loop is CASSLQWDTESFF. The CDR3 DNA reads as TGTGCCAGCAGTTTACAGTGGGACACTGAATCTTTCTTT.

This clone has a handful of counts. The chain employs TRBV6-2 or TRBV6-3 and TRBJ1-1; D is unresolved. This CDR3 region has 15 residues. V was clipped by 5 bases and J by 0 bases, with 13 bases between them. CDR1 MNHEY and CDR2 SVGEGT come from the germline V gene. The CDR3, as DNA: TGTGCCAGCAGTCCCCTCCCGAGGCTGAACACTGAAGCTTTCTTT. It translates to CASSPLPRLNTEAFF.

This chain joins TRBV6-1 and TRBJ2-7; D gene unclear. The CDR3 runs to 14 residues. Trimming cost V 4 bases and J 3 bases, with 13 bases left between them. Germline-derived CDR1 and CDR2 are MNHNS and SASEGT. The CDR3 DNA follows: TGTGCCAGCAGTGTCACAAGGTTGAGCTACGAGCAGTACTTC. It is translated as CASSVTRLSYEQYF.

The sample holds many counts of this clone. The gene calls are TRBV6-4 and TRBJ2-3; the match to TRBD2 covers 8 bases. Trimming cost V 0 bases and J 3 bases; bases outside gene matches: 2. Germline CDR1 and CDR2: MRHNA and SNTAGT. This CDR3 region has 15 residues. The CDR3 coding sequence is TGTGCCAGCAGTGACTCCGGGGGGGGGACAGATACGCAGTATTTT. It yields the protein CASSDSGGGTDTQYF.

This clone was picked up many times. The gene calls are TRBV10-2 and TRBJ1-5, with a tentative D call TRBD1 (6 bases). Germline CDR1 is WSHSY and CDR2 is SAAADI. Trimming stripped 3 bases from V and 1 base from J, with 10 bases between. CDR3 length: 15 residues. CDR3 bases: TGCGCCAGCAGTGAAGGGGGGTGGAGCAATCAGCCCCAGCATTTT. It translates to CASSEGGWSNQPQHF.

The CDR3 loop reads CASSLLADRGHEKLFF. DNA of the CDR3: TGTGCCAGCAGCTTATTAGCGGACAGAGGCCATGAAAAACTGTTTTTT. The chain couples TRBV7-2 to TRBJ1-4, with a weak D call TRBD1 (6 bases). Germline V gene data show CDR1 as SGHTA and CDR2 as FQGNSA. V was shortened by 2 bases and J by 6 bases, with 16 bases between the two germline ends. The CDR3 totals 16 residues.

The genes are TRBV20-1 and TRBJ2-7, with TRBD1 identical over 7 bases. V dropped 3 bases and J dropped 2; count of bases not matched to a gene: 16. The CDR3 is 17 amino acids. In germline, CDR1 is DFQATT, CDR2 SNEGSKA (reference sequence). The CDR3 sequence is CSASAGTASSSPYEQYF. CDR3 bases: TGCAGTGCTAGCGCAGGGACAGCCTCGTCGTCTCCCTACGAGCAGTACTTC.

The chain uses TRBV5-8 and TRBJ2-7; D is unclear. Germline V gene sequence: CDR1 SGHTS, CDR2 YDEGEE. The CDR3 contains 13 residues. The V end was cut by 4 bases, the J end by 9 bases, with 17 bases between. CDR3 in amino acids: CASSTSQCMGQYF. DNA for the CDR3: TGTGCCAGCAGCACCTCACAGTGTATGGGGCAGTACTTC.

The rearrangement joins TRBV5-1 to TRBJ2-5; D ambiguous. Germline V CDR1 and CDR2: SGHRS, YFSETQ. The CDR3 spans 11 residues. CDR3 sequence reads: CACSFGETQYF. The CDR3 nucleotides read TGCGCGTGCAGCTTCGGAGAGACCCAGTACTTC. Filled out from reference TRBV5-1 and TRBJ2-5, the complete variable domain reads KAGVTQTPRYLIKTRGQQVTLSCSPISGHRSVSWYQQTPGQGLQFLFEYFSETQRNKGNFPGRFSGRQFSNSRSEMNVSTLELGDSALYLCACSFGETQYFGPGTRLLVL.

Only a few counts were recorded for this clone. A much bigger clone sits one base away, suggesting this may be a read error. Lacking the conserved final phenylalanine or tryptophan, this CDR3 likely reflects a read error. V gene TRBV29-1 combines with J gene TRBJ2-5; 8 bases are a match to TRBD1. With V trimmed by 4 bases and J by 2 bases, 9 bases remained unmatched. Germline V CDR1 and CDR2: SQVTM, ANQGSEA. This CDR3 has 15 residues. The CDR3 sequence: CSVVDRDRSQETQYS. DNA for the CDR3: TGCAGCGTTGTGGACCGGGACAGGTCTCAAGAGACCCAGTACTCC.

This clone was found many times. This clone may be a read error of a much larger clone one base away. The chain's CDR3 is CASERRDGCTF. The CDR3 nucleotides read TGTGCCAGCGAGAGAAGGGATGGCTGCACCTTC. The chain combines TRBV28 with TRBJ1-2; no definite D call. The germline V gene encodes CDR1 MDHEN and CDR2 SYDVKM. The CDR3 has 11 amino acids.